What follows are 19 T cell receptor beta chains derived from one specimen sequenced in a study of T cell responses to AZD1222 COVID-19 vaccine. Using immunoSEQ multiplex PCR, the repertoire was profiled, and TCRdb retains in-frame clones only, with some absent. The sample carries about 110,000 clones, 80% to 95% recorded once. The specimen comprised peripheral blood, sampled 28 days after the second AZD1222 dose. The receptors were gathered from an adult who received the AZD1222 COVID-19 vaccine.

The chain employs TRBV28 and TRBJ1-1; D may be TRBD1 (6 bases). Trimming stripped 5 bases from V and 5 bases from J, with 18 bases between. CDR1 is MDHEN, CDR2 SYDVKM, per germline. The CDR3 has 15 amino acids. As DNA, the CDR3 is TGTGCCAGCAGTGACTCAGGGGTGGGGAGGACTGAAGCTTTCTTT. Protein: CASSDSGVGRTEAFF.

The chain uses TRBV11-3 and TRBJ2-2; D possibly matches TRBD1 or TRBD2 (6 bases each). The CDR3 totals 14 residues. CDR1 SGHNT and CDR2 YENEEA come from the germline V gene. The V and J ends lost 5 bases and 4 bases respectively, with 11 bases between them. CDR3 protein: CASSPGGRTGELFF. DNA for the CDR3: TGTGCCAGCAGCCCTGGGGGGCGCACCGGGGAGCTGTTTTTT.

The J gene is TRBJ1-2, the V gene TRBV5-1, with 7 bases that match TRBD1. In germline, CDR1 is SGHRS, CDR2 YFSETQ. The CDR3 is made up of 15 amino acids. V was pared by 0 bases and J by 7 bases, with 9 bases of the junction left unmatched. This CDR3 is CASSLAGTARPGYTF. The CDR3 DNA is TGCGCCAGCAGCTTGGCCGGGACAGCCCGCCCTGGCTACACCTTC.

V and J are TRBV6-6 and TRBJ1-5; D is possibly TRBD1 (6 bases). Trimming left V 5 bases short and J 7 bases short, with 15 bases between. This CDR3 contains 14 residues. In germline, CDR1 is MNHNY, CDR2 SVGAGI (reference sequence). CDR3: CASSGRGAEQPQHF. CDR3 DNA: TGTGCCAGCAGTGGCCGGGGGGCAGAACAGCCCCAGCATTTT.

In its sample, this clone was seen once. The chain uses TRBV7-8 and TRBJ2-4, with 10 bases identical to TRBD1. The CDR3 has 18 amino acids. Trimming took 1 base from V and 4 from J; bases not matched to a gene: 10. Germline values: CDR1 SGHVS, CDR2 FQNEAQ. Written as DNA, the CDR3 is TGTGCCAGCAGCTTAGGGAGGGCGGGGACAGGGGAAAAAAACATTCAGTACTTC. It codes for CASSLGRAGTGEKNIQYF. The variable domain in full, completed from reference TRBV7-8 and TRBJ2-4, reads GAGVSQSPRYKVAKRGQDVALRCDPISGHVSLFWYQQALGQGPEFLTYFQNEAQLDKSGLPSDRFFAERPEGSVSTLKIQRTQQEDSAVYLCASSLGRAGTGEKNIQYFGAGTRLSVL.

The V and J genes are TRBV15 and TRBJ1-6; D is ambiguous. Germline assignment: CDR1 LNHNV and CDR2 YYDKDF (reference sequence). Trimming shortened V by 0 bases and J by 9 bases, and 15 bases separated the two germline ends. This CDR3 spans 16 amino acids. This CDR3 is CATSRDGRPLGSPLHF. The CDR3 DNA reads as TGTGCCACCAGCAGAGATGGAAGACCCCTAGGTTCACCCCTCCACTTT.

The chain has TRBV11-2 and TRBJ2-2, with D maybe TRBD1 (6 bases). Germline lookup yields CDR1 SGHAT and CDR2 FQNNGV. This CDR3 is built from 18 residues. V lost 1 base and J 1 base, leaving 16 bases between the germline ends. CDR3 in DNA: TGTGCCAGCAGCTTAGTGGCGGCAGGGGTCGGGAACACCGGGGAGCTGTTTTTT. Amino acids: CASSLVAAGVGNTGELFF.

CDR3 nucleotide sequence: TGTGCCAGCAGCCCCGGGCTTACTAGCACAGATACGCAGTATTTT. Translated, it gives CASSPGLTSTDTQYF. The chain combines TRBV7-2 with TRBJ2-3; D not certain. CDR3 size: 15 residues. From germline, CDR1 is SGHTA and CDR2 FQGNSA. The V gene lost 5 bases and the J gene lost 0 bases, with 12 bases spanning the gap.

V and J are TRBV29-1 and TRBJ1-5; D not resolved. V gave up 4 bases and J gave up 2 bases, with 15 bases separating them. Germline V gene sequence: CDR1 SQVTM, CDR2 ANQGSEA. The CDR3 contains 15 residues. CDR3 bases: TGCAGCGTTGCGGACGGTCTATTGGGCAATCAGCCCCAGCATTTT. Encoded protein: CSVADGLLGNQPQHF.

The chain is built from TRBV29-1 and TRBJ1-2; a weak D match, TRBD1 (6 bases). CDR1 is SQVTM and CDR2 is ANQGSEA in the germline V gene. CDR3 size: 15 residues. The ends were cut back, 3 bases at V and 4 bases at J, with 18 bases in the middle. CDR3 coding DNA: TGCAGCGTTGAGGACCGCGAACAGGGTGGCTATGGCTACACCTTC. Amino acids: CSVEDREQGGYGYTF. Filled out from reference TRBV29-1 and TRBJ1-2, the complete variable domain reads SAVISQKPSRDICQRGTSLTIQCQVDSQVTMMFWYRQQPGQSLTLIATANQGSEATYESGFVIDKFPISRPNLTFSTLTVSNMSPEDSSIYLCSVEDREQGGYGYTFGSGTRLTVV.

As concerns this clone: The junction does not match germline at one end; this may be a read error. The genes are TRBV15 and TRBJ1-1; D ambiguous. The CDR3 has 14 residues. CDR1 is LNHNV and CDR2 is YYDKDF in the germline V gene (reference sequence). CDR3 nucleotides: TGTGCCACCAGCCGAGACTTGGATGGCGCTGAAGCTTTCTTT. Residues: CATSRDLDGAEAFF.

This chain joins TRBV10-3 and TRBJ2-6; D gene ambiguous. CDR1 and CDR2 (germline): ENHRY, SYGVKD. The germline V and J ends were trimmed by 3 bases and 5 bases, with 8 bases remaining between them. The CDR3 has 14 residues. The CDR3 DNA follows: TGTGCCATCAGTGATCCCGCCAGGGCCAACGTCCTGACTTTC. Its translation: CAISDPARANVLTF.

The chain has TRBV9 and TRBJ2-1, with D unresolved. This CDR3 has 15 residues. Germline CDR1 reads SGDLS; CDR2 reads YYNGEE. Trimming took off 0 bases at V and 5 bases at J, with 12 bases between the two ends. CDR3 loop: CASSVGGFGDNEQFF. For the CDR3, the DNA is TGTGCCAGCAGCGTAGGGGGATTCGGTGACAATGAGCAGTTCTTC.

CDR3 DNA: TGTGCCAGCAGCTTAGGACCCGGGACAGATCTACTCCTGAACACTGAAGCTTTCTTT. Its protein is CASSLGPGTDLLLNTEAFF. This rearrangement joins TRBV5-6 to TRBJ1-1; 7 nucleotides agree with TRBD1. Germline V gives CDR1 SGHDT, CDR2 YYEEEE. CDR3 length equals 19 residues. V lost 2 bases, J lost 0 bases, and 16 bases stayed unmatched.

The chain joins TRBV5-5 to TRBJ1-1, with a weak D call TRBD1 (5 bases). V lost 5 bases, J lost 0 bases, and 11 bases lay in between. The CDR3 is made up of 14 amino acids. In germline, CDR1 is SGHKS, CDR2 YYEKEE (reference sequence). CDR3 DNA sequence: TGTGCCAGCAGTTATTCAGGGTTGAACACTGAAGCTTTCTTT. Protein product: CASSYSGLNTEAFF.

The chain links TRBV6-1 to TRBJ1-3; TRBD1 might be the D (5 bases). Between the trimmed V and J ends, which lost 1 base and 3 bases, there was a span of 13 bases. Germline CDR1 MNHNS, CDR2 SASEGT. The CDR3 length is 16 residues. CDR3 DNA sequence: TGTGCCAGCAGTGAAGGAGTCCCCAGGGATGGAAACACCATATATTTT. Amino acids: CASSEGVPRDGNTIYF.

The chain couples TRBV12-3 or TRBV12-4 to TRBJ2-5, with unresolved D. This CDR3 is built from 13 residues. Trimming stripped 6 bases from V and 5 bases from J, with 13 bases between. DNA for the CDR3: TGTGCCAGCAGGGGGATGGTTATGGAGACCCAGTACTTC. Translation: CASRGMVMETQYF.

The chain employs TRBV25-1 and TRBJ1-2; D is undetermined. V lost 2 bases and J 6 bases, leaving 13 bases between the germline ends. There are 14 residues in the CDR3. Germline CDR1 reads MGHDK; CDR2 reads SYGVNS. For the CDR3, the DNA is TGTGCCAGCAGTGAAATGGGTCTAAGGGATGGCTACACCTTC. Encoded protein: CASSEMGLRDGYTF.

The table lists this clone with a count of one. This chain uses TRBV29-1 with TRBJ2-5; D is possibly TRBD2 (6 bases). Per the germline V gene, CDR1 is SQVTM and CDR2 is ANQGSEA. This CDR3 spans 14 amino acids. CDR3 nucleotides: TGCGGAGGAGGTGGTTTTTTAGCGGAAGAGACCCAGTACTTC. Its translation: CGGGGFLAEETQYF.